This entry lists 17 T cell receptor beta chains sequenced from one sample in a study of blood T cell repertoires in COVID-19 (dated by TCRdb to 2019 to 2021). The library was obtained by the immunoSEQ multiplex PCR assay. The source is immuneACCESS, and TCRdb retained only in-frame sequences with V and J called. Part of the clones is not carried over; for the studies checked, unresolved V genes explain less than half of this, and the remainder is unexplained. Within this sample are about 300,000 clones, with 90% of them counted one time only. The ten top clones hold 0.95% to 1.3% of the sample. The sample consisted of PBMCs or T cells enriched from blood (not recorded which). All receptors come from a woman in her twenties or thirties who had recovered from COVID-19.

The chain employs TRBV27 and TRBJ2-1; TRBD1 is a possible D gene (6 bases). Trimming removed 5 bases at V and 8 bases at J, with 25 bases between. The CDR3 sequence is 17 residues long. Germline lookup yields CDR1 MNHEY and CDR2 SMNVEV (reference sequence). In nucleotides, the CDR3 is TGTGCCAGCAGTCCCTACCCCCGACAGGTTCCACGCGATGAGCAGTTCTTC. Residues: CASSPYPRQVPRDEQFF.

The rearrangement joins TRBV7-9 to TRBJ2-1; D is ambiguous. The V gene's germline CDR1 is SEHNR and CDR2 FQNEAQ (reference sequence). V was cut by 6 bases and J by 0 bases, with 9 bases left in between. The CDR3 runs to 14 residues. CDR3 residues: CASRVSGSYNEQFF. CDR3 nucleotides: TGTGCCAGCAGGGTGAGTGGCTCCTACAATGAGCAGTTCTTC.

The V gene is TRBV7-2, the J gene TRBJ1-2, with 10 bases identical to TRBD1. V lost 0 bases to trimming and J lost 9 bases; unmatched junction nucleotides: 10. The CDR3 covers 16 residues. Germline loops: CDR1 SGHTA, CDR2 FQGNSA. CDR3 DNA sequence: TGTGCCAGCAGCTTAGCGGGCGGGACAGGGGAAATTCGCTACACCTTC. Its translation: CASSLAGGTGEIRYTF.

The rearrangement uses TRBV15 and TRBJ2-7, with TRBD2 as a possible D gene (5 bases). The CDR3 runs 19 residues. The V gene lost 3 bases and the J gene lost 4 bases, with 28 bases spanning the gap. Germline assignment: CDR1 LNHNV and CDR2 YYDKDF (reference sequence). The CDR3 nucleotides are TGTGCCACCAGCAGCTTTAATTTACCTAGCTCTCACGTGGGGTACGAGCAGTACTTC. Translating it yields CATSSFNLPSSHVGYEQYF.

This chain links TRBV5-4 with TRBJ2-1, with 9 bases fitting TRBD2. The germline V gene encodes CDR1 SGHNT and CDR2 YYREEE (reference sequence). This CDR3 comprises 15 residues. V was pared by 1 base and J by 4 bases, with 3 bases of the junction left unmatched. CDR3 sequence reads: CASSLFSGGYNEQFF. The DNA for the CDR3 is TGTGCCAGCAGCTTGTTTAGCGGGGGATACAATGAGCAGTTCTTC. Based on the CDR3 plus reference TRBV5-4 and TRBJ2-1, the full variable domain is ETGVTQSPTHLIKTRGQQVTLRCSSQSGHNTVSWYQQALGQGPQFIFQYYREEENGRGNFPPRFSGLQFPNYSSELNVNALELDDSALYLCASSLFSGGYNEQFFGPGTRLTVL.

V usage is TRBV12-3 or TRBV12-4 and J usage is TRBJ1-5; D remains unclear. V lost 1 base and J 12 bases, leaving 10 bases between the germline ends. The CDR3 sequence is 12 residues long. The DNA of the CDR3 is TGTGCCAGCAGTTTAGGGATCCGGGTCCAGCATTTT. Its protein product is CASSLGIRVQHF.

The chain carries TRBV6-4 and TRBJ1-2; no firm D call. This CDR3 has 10 amino acids. The germline gives CDR1 MRHNA, CDR2 SNTAGT. Trimming left V 6 bases short and J 9 bases short, with 8 bases between. The CDR3 DNA sequence: TGTGCCAGCAGAGTACAGAGCTACACCTTC. This translates into CASRVQSYTF.

The chain is built from TRBV2 and TRBJ1-5; 7 nucleotides match TRBD1. The CDR3 consists of 14 residues. Germline V CDR1 and CDR2: SNHLY, FYNNEI. The V segment lost 8 bases and the J segment 3 bases; nucleotides outside the gene matches: 7. In DNA form, the CDR3 reads TGTGCCAGCGGATTACAGGGGATCAATCAGCCCCAGCATTTT. This codes for CASGLQGINQPQHF.

The V gene is TRBV5-1, the J gene TRBJ2-7; a weak D match, TRBD1 (5 bases). The germline V and J ends were trimmed by 5 bases and 1 base, with 13 bases remaining between them. This CDR3 comprises 14 residues. Germline lookup yields CDR1 SGHRS and CDR2 YFSETQ. CDR3 bases: TGCGCCAGCAGTTTACAGGAAAATTCCTACGAGCAGTACTTC. The encoded protein is CASSLQENSYEQYF.

The J gene is TRBJ1-1, the V gene TRBV18, with TRBD1 identical over 7 bases. Trimming removed 6 bases from V and 9 bases from J; junction bases left unmatched: 7. In germline, CDR1 is KGHSH, CDR2 LQKENI. The length of the CDR3 is 12 residues. This CDR3 is CASSHDREKAFF. CDR3 coding DNA: TGTGCCAGCTCCCACGACAGGGAAAAAGCTTTCTTT.

The J gene is TRBJ1-4, the V gene TRBV4-2; D gene uncertain. This CDR3 comprises 15 residues. Trimming pared 1 base from V and 5 bases from J, leaving 11 bases between. Germline values: CDR1 LGHNA, CDR2 YNFKEQ. The CDR3 region is CASSQGPGTNEKLFF. In DNA form, the CDR3 reads TGTGCCAGCAGCCAAGGCCCGGGTACGAATGAAAAACTGTTTTTT.

This chain connects TRBV7-3 to TRBJ2-5; 7 nucleotides align to TRBD2. CDR1 is SGHTA and CDR2 is FQGTGA in the germline V gene. J was trimmed by 4 bases and V by 5 bases; bases with no gene match: 4. The CDR3 runs 13 residues. The CDR3 reads CASSPASGETQYF. The CDR3 coding sequence is TGTGCCAGCAGCCCGGCTAGCGGAGAGACCCAGTACTTC.

The chain has TRBV28 and TRBJ1-5; the match to TRBD1 covers 7 bases. Germline CDR1 and CDR2: MDHEN and SYDVKM. The CDR3 sequence is 14 residues long. The V and J ends lost 6 bases and 5 bases, in that order; junction bases with no gene match: 7. This CDR3 is CASSPGQLHQPQHF. Written as DNA, the CDR3 is TGTGCCAGCAGCCCGGGACAGCTGCATCAGCCCCAGCATTTT. The full variable domain, in which reference TRBV28 and TRBJ1-5 provide the parts outside the CDR3, is DVKVTQSSRYLVKRTGEKVFLECVQDMDHENMFWYRQDPGLGLRLIYFSYDVKMKEKGDIPEGYSVSREKKERFSLILESASTNQTSMYLCASSPGQLHQPQHFGDGTRLSIL.

The genes are TRBV4-3 and TRBJ2-2; 8 bases fit TRBD2. The CDR3 loop spans 14 amino acids. V shed 6 bases, J shed 7 bases, and the junction held 7 bases outside the gene matches. From germline, CDR1 is LGHNA and CDR2 YSLEER. The CDR3 loop reads CASRAGAEIGELFF. DNA for the CDR3: TGCGCCAGCAGAGCGGGAGCAGAGATCGGGGAGCTGTTTTTT.

The chain is built from TRBV7-9 and TRBJ2-7; D is perhaps TRBD2 (6 bases). Germline V gene data show CDR1 as SEHNR and CDR2 as FQNEAQ (reference sequence). The V end lost 1 base, the J end lost 4 bases, and 20 bases lay between the germline ends. The CDR3 covers 17 residues. CDR3 coding DNA: TGTGCCAGCAGCTTAGAGAACGGGACTTTTTTCGGGTACGAGCAGTACTTC. Its protein is CASSLENGTFFGYEQYF.

The chain couples TRBV9 to TRBJ2-5; 9 bases line up with TRBD2. Germline V gives CDR1 SGDLS, CDR2 YYNGEE. This CDR3 comprises 16 residues. V dropped 0 bases and J dropped 5; count of bases not matched to a gene: 8. CDR3 in amino acids: CASSVEGSGSGETQYF. In DNA, the CDR3 is TGTGCCAGCAGCGTAGAGGGTAGCGGGAGTGGCGAGACCCAGTACTTC.

The rearrangement uses TRBV10-1 and TRBJ2-7, with D perhaps TRBD1 (6 bases). V was cut by 5 bases and J by 2 bases, with 13 bases left in between. CDR1 WNHNN and CDR2 SYGVQD come from the germline V gene (reference sequence). CDR3 length: 14 amino acids. For the CDR3, the DNA is TGCGCCAGCAGTCCAAGTCAGGGGCCCTACGAGCAGTACTTC. Protein sequence: CASSPSQGPYEQYF.